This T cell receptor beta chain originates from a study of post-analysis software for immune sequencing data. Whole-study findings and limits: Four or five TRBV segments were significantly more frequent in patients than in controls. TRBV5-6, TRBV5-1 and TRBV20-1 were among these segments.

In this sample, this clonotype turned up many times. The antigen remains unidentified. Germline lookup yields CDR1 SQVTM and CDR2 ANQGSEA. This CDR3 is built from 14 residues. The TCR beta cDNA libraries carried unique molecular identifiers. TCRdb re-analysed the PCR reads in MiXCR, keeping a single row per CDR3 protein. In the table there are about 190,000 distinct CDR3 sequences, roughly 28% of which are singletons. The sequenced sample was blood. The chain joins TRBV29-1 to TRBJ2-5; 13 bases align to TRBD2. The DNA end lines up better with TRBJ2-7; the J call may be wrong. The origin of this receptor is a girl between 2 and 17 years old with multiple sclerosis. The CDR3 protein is CSVRTSGSLGEQYF. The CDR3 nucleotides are TGCAGCGTCCGGACTAGCGGGAGTCTTGGCGAGCAGTACTTC.